The clone carrying this T cell receptor (beta chain) was seen more than once but under ten times. All of the isolated RNA was reverse transcribed, so expressed TCRB transcripts were sequenced. Using immunoSEQ multiplex PCR, the repertoire was profiled, and TCRdb retains in-frame clones only, with some absent. The sample has some 140,000 clones, 7% to 10% seen once. Germline assignment: CDR1 SGHRS and CDR2 YFSETQ. This CDR3 is built from 14 residues. V was clipped by 4 bases and J by 5 bases; unmatched bases: 8. The data derive from a study of beta chain features in type 1 diabetes. This TCR was sampled from a man younger than 35 in good health. Input material: central memory CD4+ T cells from blood. The chain couples TRBV5-1 to TRBJ2-5; 7 nucleotides match TRBD2. The CDR3 is CASSPVARGETQYF. CDR3 in DNA: TGCGCCAGCAGCCCGGTGGCGCGGGGGGAGACCCAGTACTTC. Variable domain in full (rest from reference TRBV5-1 and TRBJ2-5): KAGVTQTPRYLIKTRGQQVTLSCSPISGHRSVSWYQQTPGQGLQFLFEYFSETQRNKGNFPGRFSGRQFSNSRSEMNVSTLELGDSALYLCASSPVARGETQYFGPGTRLLVL.